This T cell receptor beta chain was sequenced in a study of cytotoxic CD8 clonotypes in ibrutinib-treated CLL. V was pared by 5 bases and J by 6 bases, with 4 bases of the junction left unmatched. Germline lookup yields CDR1 LNHDA and CDR2 SQIVND (reference sequence). The CDR3 contains 13 residues. Assay: immunoSEQ multiplex PCR; the TCRdb copy retains only in-frame clones and omits some. The data contain 35,000 to 40,000 clones, about 70% of them singletons. The source material was PBMCs, sampled at disease progression, from a patient treated with ibrutinib. The genes are TRBV19 and TRBJ2-7; the match to TRBD1 covers 10 bases. This TCR was recovered from a human donor with chronic lymphocytic leukemia. DNA for the CDR3: TGTGCCAGTAGTCCCGGGACAGGGGCCGAGCAGTACTTC. Its translation: CASSPGTGAEQYF.